This entry lists 29 T cell receptor beta chains sequenced from one sample in a study of Graves' ophthalmopathy and Graves' hyperthyroidism. CDR3 regions of TCR beta were amplified from RNA transcripts. The workflow started with a first-round RT-PCR run with HTBI primers and then moved on to a second-round multiplex PCR. Using its own MiXCR run on the multiplex PCR reads, TCRdb lists one record per CDR3 protein. The sample has 200,000 to 250,000 distinct CDR3 sequences, around 45% seen once. Sequencing was carried out using peripheral blood. The receptors were gathered from an adult man with Graves' ophthalmopathy.

On this clonotype: An end of the junction does not agree with germline; a read error may underlie this. This sequence joins TRBV10-2 and TRBJ2-7, with D possibly called TRBD1 or TRBD2 (5 bases each). Germline V gene sequence: CDR1 WSHSY, CDR2 SAAADI. The CDR3 runs to 13 residues. This chain's CDR3 is CASSGRVGNEQYF. The CDR3, as DNA: TGTGCCAGCAGCGGCAGGGTGGGAAACGAGCAGTACTTC.

Comments on this clonotype: A much larger clone sits a single nucleotide away, making a read error possible. The gene calls are TRBV6-5 and TRBJ2-7; 13 nucleotides match TRBD2. CDR1 and CDR2 (germline): MNHEY, SVGAGI. The CDR3 loop spans 13 amino acids. V lost 5 bases and J lost 7; bases outside the gene matches: 2. DNA for the CDR3: TGTGCCAGCAGTCTGACTAGCGGGAGGGAGCAGTACTTC. It encodes CASSLTSGREQYF.

The chain uses TRBV2 and TRBJ2-5, with TRBD2 matching 14 bases. J lost 11 bases, V lost 3 bases, and 11 bases had no gene match. Germline CDR1 is SNHLY and CDR2 is FYNNEI. The CDR3 sequence is 16 residues long. CDR3 DNA: TGTGCCAGCAGTGAGGGACTAGCGGGGGAACGAGGTACGCAGTACTTC. Translating gives CASSEGLAGERGTQYF. The whole variable domain, filled in from reference TRBV2 and TRBJ2-5, reads EPEVTQTPSHQVTQMGQEVILRCVPISNHLYFYWYRQILGQKVEFLVSFYNNEISEKSEIFDDQFSVERPDGSNFTLKIRSTKLEDSAMYFCASSEGLAGERGTQYFGPGTRLLVL.

CDR3 in DNA: TGCAGCGCCGGACCGACCTACGAGCAGTACTTC. Residues: CSAGPTYEQYF. The genes are TRBV20-1 and TRBJ2-7; D gene ambiguous. Germline V CDR1 and CDR2: DFQATT, SNEGSKA (reference sequence). The CDR3 loop spans 11 amino acids.

The chain uses TRBV7-2 and TRBJ1-5, with D perhaps matching TRBD1 (6 bases). Looked up from germline, CDR1 is SGHTA and CDR2 is FQGNSA. Trimming removed 2 bases from V and 2 bases from J, with 19 bases in between. The CDR3 is 18 amino acids. CDR3 sequence (DNA): TGTGCCAGCAGCTTACTAGCGGGGGGGCGCGTCGGCAATCAGCCCCAGCATTTT. Translated: CASSLLAGGRVGNQPQHF.

This clonotype came up a few times. The V and J genes are TRBV7-9 and TRBJ1-1, with TRBD1 matching 7 bases. Germline assignment: CDR1 SEHNR and CDR2 FQNEAQ (reference sequence). The CDR3 extends over 14 amino acids. The ends lost 5 bases at V and 1 base at J; junction bases unmatched: 4. The CDR3 DNA sequence: TGTGCCAGCAGCCAGGGGGGGGCGAACACTGAAGCTTTCTTT. This gives the protein CASSQGGANTEAFF. The whole variable domain, remainder taken from reference TRBV7-9 and TRBJ1-1, is DTGVSQNPRHKITKRGQNVTFRCDPISEHNRLYWYRQTLGQGPEFLTYFQNEAQLEKSRLLSDRFSAERPKGSFSTLEIQRTEQGDSAMYLCASSQGGANTEAFFGQGTRLTVV.

The CDR3 loop reads CASSRTGQGIQPQHF. The CDR3 DNA sequence: TGTGCCAGCAGCCGGACCGGACAGGGCATTCAGCCCCAGCATTTT. V usage is TRBV7-9 and J usage is TRBJ1-5; 8 bases agree with TRBD1. This CDR3 is 15 amino acids long. Germline V CDR1 and CDR2: SEHNR, FQNEAQ (reference sequence). The V gene end was trimmed by 5 bases and the J gene end by 6 bases; junction bases not matched to a gene: 9.

The rearrangement links TRBV5-1 to TRBJ1-5, with D possibly being TRBD1 (6 bases). This CDR3 comprises 16 residues. In germline, CDR1 is SGHRS, CDR2 YFSETQ. V was pared by 0 bases and J by 3 bases, with 13 bases between. As DNA, the CDR3 is TGCGCCAGCAGCTTGGGGGGATCGGGGGCCAATCAGCCCCAGCATTTT. Translated: CASSLGGSGANQPQHF.

This clonotype was observed many times. This rearrangement joins TRBV2 to TRBJ1-2; D unresolved. Trimming left V 2 bases short and J 4 bases short, with 8 bases between. CDR1 is SNHLY and CDR2 is FYNNEI in the germline V gene. CDR3 length: 13 residues. The CDR3: CASSERQVYGYTF. CDR3 nucleotides: TGTGCCAGCAGTGAACGGCAGGTCTATGGCTACACCTTC. The full variable domain, in which reference TRBV2 and TRBJ1-2 provide the parts outside the CDR3, is EPEVTQTPSHQVTQMGQEVILRCVPISNHLYFYWYRQILGQKVEFLVSFYNNEISEKSEIFDDQFSVERPDGSNFTLKIRSTKLEDSAMYFCASSERQVYGYTFGSGTRLTVV.

In its sample, this clonotype was seen once. A much larger clone lies a single base off, so this may be a read error. The chain uses TRBV10-3 and TRBJ1-1; no clear D. Trimming shortened V by 3 bases and J by 10 bases, and 0 bases separated the two germline ends. The germline V gene has CDR1 ENHRY and CDR2 SYGVKD. This CDR3 has 8 amino acids. The CDR3 here is CAISEAFF. The CDR3 bases are TGTGCCATCAGTGAAGCTTTCTTT.

The chain is built from TRBV10-3 and TRBJ2-7; TRBD1 aligns across 7 bases. This CDR3 comprises 15 residues. Germline loops: CDR1 ENHRY, CDR2 SYGVKD. The V gene end was trimmed by 0 bases and the J gene end by 3 bases; junction bases not matched to a gene: 5. In DNA, the CDR3 is TGTGCCATCAGTGAGTCGGGACAGACTTACTACGAGCAGTACTTC. It yields the protein CAISESGQTYYEQYF.

As regards this clonotype: At one end the junction does not follow the germline gene, possibly because of a read error. This chain uses TRBV6-5 with TRBJ2-5; 9 bases are a match to TRBD2. CDR1 MNHEY and CDR2 SVGAGI come from the germline V gene. The CDR3 is 16 residues long. This CDR3 is CAISPRTSAVPGTQYF. DNA of the CDR3: TGTGCCATCAGTCCTAGGACTAGCGCCGTACCAGGGACCCAGTACTTC.

In regard to this clonotype: The junction shows a germline mismatch at one end, possibly a read error. The chain combines TRBV19 with TRBJ2-5; D is perhaps TRBD1 or TRBD2 (5 bases each). The CDR3 totals 16 residues. Germline loops: CDR1 LNHDA, CDR2 SQIVND (reference sequence). The CDR3 is CASSIDGRQGVEIQYF. The CDR3 region has the DNA TGTGCCAGTAGTATAGATGGCCGTCAGGGAGTGGAGATCCAGTACTTC.

V gene TRBV10-3 combines with J gene TRBJ1-5; tentatively, D is TRBD1 (6 bases). Germline lookup yields CDR1 ENHRY and CDR2 SYGVKD. The CDR3 is 16 amino acids. V was pared by 10 bases and J by 9 bases, with 28 bases between. The CDR3 DNA reads as TGTGCCAGTAGTTACTCGAATTACAGGGTGGTTCGGCCCCAGCATTTT. It translates to CASSYSNYRVVRPQHF.

V gene TRBV19 combines with J gene TRBJ1-1, with 8 nucleotides matching TRBD1. This CDR3 spans 11 amino acids. Germline assignment: CDR1 LNHDA and CDR2 SQIVND (reference sequence). V shed 7 bases and J 11 bases; nucleotides not matched to a gene: 6. In DNA form, the CDR3 reads TGTGCCAGTACAGGGGGCAGGAAGGCTTTCTTT. As protein: CASTGGRKAFF. The whole variable domain, filled in from reference TRBV19 and TRBJ1-1, reads DGGITQSPKYLFRKEGQNVTLSCEQNLNHDAMYWYRQDPGQGLRLIYYSQIVNDFQKGDIAEGYSVSREKKESFPLTVTSAQKNPTAFYLCASTGGRKAFFGQGTRLTVV.

The V and J genes are TRBV10-3 and TRBJ1-1; TRBD1 matches 8 bases. Germline V gene lookup returns CDR1 ENHRY and CDR2 SYGVKD. The V segment lost 8 bases and the J segment 4 bases; nucleotides outside the gene matches: 3. This CDR3 is 12 amino acids long. CDR3 loop: CAIRTGGTEAFF. CDR3 coding DNA: TGTGCCATCCGCACAGGGGGCACTGAAGCTTTCTTT.

The chain joins TRBV11-3 to TRBJ2-2; D gene ambiguous. The CDR3 covers 13 residues. Germline CDR1 SGHNT, CDR2 YENEEA. V dropped 6 bases and J dropped 7 bases, with 12 bases sitting between them. CDR3 DNA sequence: TGTGCCAGCAGACTCGACATCAGCGGGGAGCTGTTTTTT. This sequence encodes CASRLDISGELFF.

CDR3 sequence reads: CASSSNRDEAFF. DNA of the CDR3: TGTGCCAGCAGCTCGAACCGGGATGAAGCTTTCTTT. This rearrangement joins TRBV9 to TRBJ1-1, with unresolved D. V was cut by 4 bases and J by 7 bases, with 11 bases left in between. The CDR3 sequence is 12 residues long. In germline, CDR1 is SGDLS, CDR2 YYNGEE.

The chain uses TRBV10-3 and TRBJ1-5; the match to TRBD1 covers 11 bases. Unmatched junction bases numbered 13, after V lost 5 bases and J lost 1 base. The CDR3 has 19 residues. Germline V gives CDR1 ENHRY, CDR2 SYGVKD. DNA for the CDR3: TGTGCCATCAGTCAGGGACAGGGGGGGGGAAAAAGAAGCAATCAGCCCCAGCATTTT. It is translated as CAISQGQGGGKRSNQPQHF.

This clonotype was seen ten or more times. This chain's CDR3 is CSVATVLYGYTF. The DNA of the CDR3 is TGCAGCGTTGCGACAGTACTCTATGGCTACACCTTC. The V and J genes are TRBV29-1 and TRBJ1-2; D possibly corresponds to TRBD1 (5 bases). The V end was cut by 4 bases, the J end by 4 bases, with 10 bases between. CDR1 is SQVTM, CDR2 ANQGSEA, per germline. CDR3 length: 12 residues.

The chain carries TRBV6-1 and TRBJ1-6; 7 bases agree with TRBD1. Germline loops: CDR1 MNHNS, CDR2 SASEGT. The CDR3 runs to 15 residues. The trim removed 4 bases at V and 9 bases at J, leaving 9 bases unmatched. CDR3: CASSGTGPGGSPLHF. CDR3 coding DNA: TGTGCCAGCAGTGGGACGGGACCAGGGGGTTCACCCCTCCACTTT.

This rearrangement joins TRBV6-4 to TRBJ2-5, with 11 nucleotides matching TRBD1. The germline V gene encodes CDR1 MRHNA and CDR2 SNTAGT. This CDR3 contains 15 residues. The trim removed 6 bases at V and 5 bases at J, leaving 8 bases unmatched. The CDR3 here is CASRPGQGAWETQYF. CDR3 DNA: TGTGCCAGCAGACCCGGACAGGGGGCGTGGGAGACCCAGTACTTC.

A note on this clonotype: The junction shows a germline mismatch at one end, possibly a read error. The genes are TRBV9 and TRBJ1-6; the match to TRBD1 covers 8 bases. The CDR3 sequence is 17 residues long. Germline V gives CDR1 SGDLS, CDR2 YYNGEE. CDR3 coding DNA: TGCGCCAGCAGCCCTTATCAGGGGGCAACGAATAATTCACCCCTCCACTTT. Translation gives CASSPYQGATNNSPLHF.

This clonotype has a handful of counts. This chain uses TRBV20-1 with TRBJ2-5, with D maybe TRBD2 (5 bases). Trimming shortened V by 4 bases and J by 5 bases, and 17 bases separated the two germline ends. This CDR3 is built from 14 residues. Looked up from germline, CDR1 is DFQATT and CDR2 is SNEGSKA (reference sequence). This chain's CDR3 is CSATLDSKVETQYF. The CDR3 nucleotides are TGCAGTGCTACTCTGGACTCAAAGGTGGAGACCCAGTACTTC.

The chain is built from TRBV12-5 and TRBJ2-2; unclear D gene. The CDR3 runs to 14 residues. Germline V gene lookup returns CDR1 LGHNT and CDR2 FRNRAP. The CDR3: CASSLSSDTGELFF. CDR3 DNA sequence: TGTGCCAGCAGCTTATCAAGTGACACCGGGGAGCTGTTTTTT. Full variable domain (remainder filled in from reference TRBV12-5 and TRBJ2-2): DARVTQTPRHKVTEMGQEVTMRCQPILGHNTVFWYRQTMMQGLELLAYFRNRAPLDDSGMPKDRFSAEMPDATLATLKIQPSEPRDSAVYFCASSLSSDTGELFFGEGSRLTVL.

This clonotype occurred once. The genes are TRBV7-2 and TRBJ2-7, with 12 bases lining up with TRBD2. This CDR3 contains 17 residues. Germline V gene data show CDR1 as SGHTA and CDR2 as FQGNSA. The V gene end was trimmed by 4 bases and the J gene end by 9 bases; junction bases not matched to a gene: 16. This CDR3 reads CASSSGARTSGTPWQYF. The CDR3 nucleotides are TGTGCCAGCAGCTCGGGGGCTAGGACTAGCGGGACCCCTTGGCAGTACTTC.

The rearrangement links TRBV7-2 to TRBJ2-7; no definite D call. The CDR3 contains 11 residues. Trimming took off 4 bases at V and 9 bases at J, with 10 bases between the two ends. From germline, CDR1 is SGHTA and CDR2 FQGNSA. The CDR3 nucleotides read TGTGCCAGCAGCTCAGCAGATACGCAGTACTTC. Protein product: CASSSADTQYF.

This clonotype was recorded a few times. The chain is built from TRBV7-9 and TRBJ2-7; no reliable D call. CDR1 and CDR2 from the germline V gene are SEHNR and FQNEAQ (reference sequence). The V gene lost 9 bases and the J gene lost 3 bases, with 21 bases spanning the gap. CDR3 length equals 15 residues. CDR3 sequence reads: CASLNGRIDNYEQYF. In nucleotides, the CDR3 is TGTGCCAGTTTAAACGGCAGGATCGATAACTACGAGCAGTACTTC.

The gene calls are TRBV27 and TRBJ2-5; possibly TRBD1 for D (6 bases). V lost 5 bases to trimming and J lost 2 bases, with 12 bases between them. CDR3 length equals 14 residues. Per the germline V gene, CDR1 is MNHEY and CDR2 is SMNVEV (reference sequence). Here the CDR3 DNA reads TGTGCCAGCAGTATCGGGGACACTCAAGAGACCCAGTACTTC. Translated, it gives CASSIGDTQETQYF.